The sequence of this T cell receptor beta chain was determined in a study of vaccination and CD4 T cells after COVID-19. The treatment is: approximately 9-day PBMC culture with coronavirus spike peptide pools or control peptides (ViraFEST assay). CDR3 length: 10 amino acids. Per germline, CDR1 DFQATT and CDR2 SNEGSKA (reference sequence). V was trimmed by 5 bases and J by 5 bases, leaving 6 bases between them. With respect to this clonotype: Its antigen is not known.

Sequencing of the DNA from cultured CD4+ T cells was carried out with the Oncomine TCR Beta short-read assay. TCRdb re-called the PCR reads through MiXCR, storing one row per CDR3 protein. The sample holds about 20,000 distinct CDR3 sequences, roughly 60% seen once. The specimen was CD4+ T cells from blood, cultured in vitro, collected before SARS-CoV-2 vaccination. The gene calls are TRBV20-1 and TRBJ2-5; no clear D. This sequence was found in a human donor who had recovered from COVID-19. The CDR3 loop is CSASYETQYF. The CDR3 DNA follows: TGCAGTGCTTCGTACGAGACCCAGTACTTC.